This TCR beta chain was documented in a study of human T cells and chemical hapten exposure. Overall study context: Mostly female, the patients presented with alopecia areata, totalis or universalis. TCR yields per sample varied mostly from small pooled library volume differences. Whole-study findings and limits: DPC sensitization did not alter TCRs above 1 in 1000 frequency.

In TCRdb, the RACE reads were re-called with MiXCR into one record per CDR3 protein. In the table there are 55,000 to 85,000 distinct CDR3 sequences, about 9.1% of which are singletons. There are many counts of this clonotype. Its antigen is still unknown. This sample's time point: patch test 1, 2 weeks after DPC sensitization. Treatment reported: therapeutic diphenylcyclopropenone sensitization with weekly scalp DPC. J was trimmed by 7 bases and V by 3 bases; bases with no gene match: 4. Germline lookup yields CDR1 MGHRA and CDR2 YSYEKL. The CDR3 loop spans 13 amino acids. The TCR sequence derives from a woman aged 40 to 50 with alopecia areata. Some clones in this sample may be carry-over from other donors' samples. The J gene is TRBJ1-1, the V gene TRBV4-1; TRBD1 agrees at 8 bases. The sample in question was whole blood, obtained in connection with sensitization to the hapten diphenylcyclopropenone (DPC). As DNA, the CDR3 is TGCGCCAGCAGCCACAAGGGACAGGTTGAAGCTTTCTTT. Amino acid sequence: CASSHKGQVEAFF.